This paragraph covers one T cell receptor beta chain sequence. This sample was included in a study of human T cells and chemical hapten exposure. Via MiXCR, TCRdb re-called the RACE reads, giving one row per CDR3 protein. This table has 82,000 or so distinct CDR3 sequences, over 10% appearing once. Time point reported: patch test 3, about 24 weeks after DPC sensitization. Treatment noted: therapeutic diphenylcyclopropenone sensitization with weekly scalp DPC. Each donor was an alopecia patient between 18 and 70 years of age who qualified for DPC. Trimming stripped 3 bases from V and 7 bases from J, with 10 bases between. The germline CDR1 and CDR2 sequences are WNHNN and SYGVQD (reference sequence). The CDR3 loop spans 12 amino acids.

This material consisted of whole blood, taken in connection with sensitization to the hapten diphenylcyclopropenone (DPC). This TCR came from a woman aged 50 to 60 with alopecia areata. Some clones in this sample may be carry-over from other donors' samples. The chain joins TRBV10-1 to TRBJ2-7; the D is unclear. CDR3 nucleotides: TGCGCCAGCAGTGATACTTTCGGAGAGCAGTACTTC. Residues: CASSDTFGEQYF.